This entry is about one T cell receptor beta chain. Its cognate antigen is unknown. This specimen belongs to a study of radiotherapy plus CTLA-4 blockade in lung cancer. About the research overall: Around 18% of enrolled patients responded objectively, and more than 30% had disease control. General study points: Together with interferon-beta, which increased in serum after radiation, early dynamic changes in blood T cell clones were reportedly the best predictors of response. Tumor-origin TCR clones grew in blood after radiotherapy plus ipilimumab.

TCRdb's table, derived via immunoSEQ multiplex PCR, lists solely in-frame clones and lacks some. In the table there are about 46,000 clones, 77% of which are singletons. This CDR3 comprises 15 residues. Unmatched junction bases numbered 11, after V lost 6 bases and J lost 6 bases. The germline V gene encodes CDR1 SGHTA and CDR2 FQGNSA. The sequence derives from a human donor with non-small cell lung cancer whose response to radiotherapy plus ipilimumab could not be evaluated. Material: peripheral blood, obtained from a patient treated with radiotherapy plus ipilimumab. The genes are TRBV7-2 and TRBJ2-7; 10 bases are a match to TRBD2. CDR3: CASRYSSGSRGEQYF. DNA for the CDR3: TGTGCCAGCAGATACTCTAGCGGGAGTCGGGGCGAGCAGTACTTC.